The 19 T cell receptor beta chains listed next were all sequenced from one sample in a study of blood T cell repertoires in COVID-19. This table comes from immunoSEQ multiplex PCR, and its TCRdb copy is limited to in-frame clones, with some not included. The table shows 200,000 to 250,000 clones, with around 90% occurring only once. The sequenced sample was peripheral blood. These receptor sequences come from a man aged 80 or over with acute or convalescent COVID-19.

The genes are TRBV28 and TRBJ1-4; TRBD1 matches 11 bases. With 4 bases clipped from V and 1 base from J, the junction kept 5 bases outside the gene matches. There are 17 residues in the CDR3. Germline V lookup: CDR1 MDHEN, CDR2 SYDVKM. This CDR3 is CASSSPGQGGTNEKLFF. CDR3 nucleotide sequence: TGTGCCAGCAGTTCTCCGGGACAGGGGGGAACTAATGAAAAACTGTTTTTT.

This chain connects TRBV9 to TRBJ2-7, with a tentative D call TRBD2 (6 bases). Germline V lookup: CDR1 SGDLS, CDR2 YYNGEE. V lost 4 bases, J lost 7 bases, and 12 bases lay in between. This CDR3 region has 12 residues. The CDR3 bases are TGTGCCAGCAGCTTCCCCCGGGAGGAGCAGTACTTC. Encoded protein: CASSFPREEQYF.

The chain carries TRBV19 and TRBJ2-3; possibly TRBD2 for D (6 bases). V was shortened by 1 base and J by 0 bases, with 14 bases between the two germline ends. Germline V gene data show CDR1 as LNHDA and CDR2 as SQIVND (reference sequence). This CDR3 region has 17 residues. CDR3 sequence reads: CASSIGWRAGSTDTQYF. CDR3 in DNA: TGTGCCAGTAGTATAGGGTGGAGGGCAGGGAGCACAGATACGCAGTATTTT.

The gene calls are TRBV28 and TRBJ2-7; TRBD2 aligns across 7 bases. Trimming at V came to 7 bases and at J to 1 base, leaving 13 bases not matched to a gene. Germline V lookup: CDR1 MDHEN, CDR2 SYDVKM. This CDR3 is built from 16 residues. CDR3 region: CASTSTWGGGSYEQYF. CDR3 DNA sequence: TGTGCCAGCACTTCTACGTGGGGGGGAGGGTCCTACGAGCAGTACTTC.

The CDR3: CASSQFTTGVQPQHF. The CDR3 DNA reads as TGTGCCAGCAGCCAATTTACGACAGGGGTTCAGCCCCAGCATTTT. The chain recombines TRBV2 with TRBJ1-5; 8 bases are a match to TRBD1. This CDR3 region has 15 residues. CDR1 is SNHLY, CDR2 FYNNEI, per germline. Trimming cost V 6 bases and J 6 bases; bases outside gene matches: 10.

The chain carries TRBV3-1 (or the pseudogene TRBV3-2) and TRBJ2-1; 8 bases are a match to TRBD2. The CDR3 is 16 residues long. The germline CDR1 and CDR2 sequences are LGHDT and YNNKEL (reference sequence). The J segment lost 7 bases and the V segment lost 0 bases, leaving 8 bases of the junction unmatched. The CDR3 spells CASSQDISGGPNEQFF. CDR3 DNA sequence: TGTGCCAGCAGCCAAGATATCAGCGGGGGCCCTAATGAGCAGTTCTTC.

This clone was counted a single time. The CDR3 sequence is CAISDEGLAGGNNEQFF. In DNA form, the CDR3 reads TGTGCCATCAGTGATGAGGGACTAGCGGGGGGTAACAATGAGCAGTTCTTC. This chain connects TRBV10-3 to TRBJ2-1, with 15 bases identical to TRBD2. J gave up 5 bases and V 3 bases, and 5 bases lay outside the gene matches. This CDR3 spans 17 amino acids. Germline V gene sequence: CDR1 ENHRY, CDR2 SYGVKD.

The gene calls are TRBV5-1 and TRBJ1-2, with 10 bases lining up with TRBD1. J lost 0 bases, V lost 2 bases, and 7 bases had no gene match. This CDR3 is built from 17 residues. CDR1 and CDR2 (germline): SGHRS, YFSETQ. In DNA form, the CDR3 reads TGCGCCAGCAGCTTTACCGGGACAGGGGCCTCTAACTATGGCTACACCTTC. This sequence encodes CASSFTGTGASNYGYTF.

To note about this clone: Additional DNA sequences in this sample encode the identical CDR3. The chain uses TRBV5-1 and TRBJ1-4, with 8 bases aligning to TRBD1. CDR3 length: 14 residues. The V gene end was trimmed by 2 bases and the J gene end by 11 bases; junction bases not matched to a gene: 8. The germline V gene encodes CDR1 SGHRS and CDR2 YFSETQ. The CDR3 region is CASSLGQGGEKLFF. The CDR3 DNA reads as TGCGCCAGCAGCTTAGGACAGGGAGGAGAGAAACTGTTTTTT.

The V call is TRBV5-1, the J call TRBJ2-7, with 7 nucleotides matching TRBD2. Germline V gene data show CDR1 as SGHRS and CDR2 as YFSETQ. The CDR3 runs to 13 residues. V lost 2 bases, J lost 3 bases, and 2 bases stayed unmatched. CDR3: CASSFLADYEQYF. In nucleotides, the CDR3 is TGCGCCAGCAGCTTCCTAGCGGACTACGAGCAGTACTTC.

This chain links TRBV11-3 with TRBJ2-3, with 8 positions matching TRBD1. Germline CDR1 and CDR2: SGHNT and YENEEA. There are 16 residues in the CDR3. Trimming took 1 base from V and 2 from J; bases not matched to a gene: 5. The CDR3 is CASSLGTGTDTDTQYF. DNA for the CDR3: TGTGCCAGCAGCTTAGGGACAGGGACCGACACAGATACGCAGTATTTT.

The V gene is TRBV5-1, the J gene TRBJ1-6; TRBD1 matches 12 bases. The CDR3 length is 15 residues. Trimming removed 2 bases from V and 8 bases from J; junction bases left unmatched: 2. Germline V gene data show CDR1 as SGHRS and CDR2 as YFSETQ. In DNA form, the CDR3 reads TGCGCCAGCAGCTTCGGGACAGGGGGCGATTCACCCCTCCACTTT. Protein product: CASSFGTGGDSPLHF.

V usage is TRBV5-1 and J usage is TRBJ2-4; the D gene is possibly TRBD1 (7 bases). Between the trimmed V and J ends, which lost 5 bases and 0 bases, there was a span of 15 bases. In germline, CDR1 is SGHRS, CDR2 YFSETQ. The CDR3 extends over 16 amino acids. CDR3 nucleotide sequence: TGCGCCAGCAGTTTGCGACAGGGACTAGCCAAAAACATTCAGTACTTC. Protein: CASSLRQGLAKNIQYF.

The chain recombines TRBV14 with TRBJ2-1; D uncertain. The V end lost 1 base, the J end lost 2 bases, and 9 bases lay between the germline ends. This CDR3 region has 15 residues. Looked up from germline, CDR1 is SGHDN and CDR2 is FVKESK. CDR3 loop: CASSQAARTYNEQFF. CDR3 DNA sequence: TGTGCCAGCAGCCAAGCCGCTAGGACCTACAATGAGCAGTTCTTC.

This clone was recorded a few times. The genes are TRBV19 and TRBJ1-4, with 9 bases aligning to TRBD1. The CDR3 contains 16 residues. Germline trimming cut 4 bases from V and 7 bases from J; bases unmatched to any gene: 10. Germline V lookup: CDR1 LNHDA, CDR2 SQIVND (reference sequence). For the CDR3, the DNA is TGTGCCAGTAGTAAGATCCCGGGACAGGGAGGTGAAAAACTGTTTTTT. Translating gives CASSKIPGQGGEKLFF.

The rearrangement joins TRBV7-2 to TRBJ2-7, with 9 positions matching TRBD1. CDR3 length equals 15 residues. The ends lost 1 base at V and 3 bases at J; junction bases unmatched: 4. CDR1 and CDR2 from the germline V gene are SGHTA and FQGNSA. Here the CDR3 reads CASSLETGGLYEQYF. In DNA, the CDR3 is TGTGCCAGCAGCTTAGAGACAGGGGGACTCTACGAGCAGTACTTC.

The CDR3 is CASSQVRGYGNTEAFF. The CDR3 DNA sequence: TGTGCCAGCAGCCAAGTTCGGGGGTACGGGAACACTGAAGCTTTCTTT. The rearrangement links TRBV14 to TRBJ1-1; tentative D call: TRBD1 (5 bases). The V end lost 1 base, the J end lost 1 base, and 13 bases lay between the germline ends. Looked up from germline, CDR1 is SGHDN and CDR2 is FVKESK. This CDR3 contains 16 residues. The complete variable domain, with remaining parts taken from reference TRBV14 and TRBJ1-1, reads EAGVTQFPSHSVIEKGQTVTLRCDPISGHDNLYWYRRVMGKEIKFLLHFVKESKQDESGMPNNRFLAERTGGTYSTLKVQPAELEDSGVYFCASSQVRGYGNTEAFFGQGTRLTVV.

The chain recombines TRBV29-1 with TRBJ2-1, with TRBD2 as a possible D gene (6 bases). Per germline, CDR1 SQVTM and CDR2 ANQGSEA. This CDR3 spans 13 amino acids. Trimming pared 6 bases from V and 0 bases from J, leaving 9 bases between. The CDR3 DNA is TGCAGCGTGCCGGGACTCTCCTACAATGAGCAGTTCTTC. Its translation is CSVPGLSYNEQFF.

The V and J genes are TRBV27 and TRBJ1-5, with D possibly matching TRBD1 (5 bases). This CDR3 is built from 13 residues. Germline CDR1 and CDR2: MNHEY and SMNVEV (reference sequence). The V gene lost 6 bases and the J gene lost 3 bases, with 9 bases spanning the gap. The CDR3 sequence: CASRDSPNQPQHF. The CDR3 bases are TGTGCCAGCAGAGACAGCCCCAATCAGCCCCAGCATTTT.